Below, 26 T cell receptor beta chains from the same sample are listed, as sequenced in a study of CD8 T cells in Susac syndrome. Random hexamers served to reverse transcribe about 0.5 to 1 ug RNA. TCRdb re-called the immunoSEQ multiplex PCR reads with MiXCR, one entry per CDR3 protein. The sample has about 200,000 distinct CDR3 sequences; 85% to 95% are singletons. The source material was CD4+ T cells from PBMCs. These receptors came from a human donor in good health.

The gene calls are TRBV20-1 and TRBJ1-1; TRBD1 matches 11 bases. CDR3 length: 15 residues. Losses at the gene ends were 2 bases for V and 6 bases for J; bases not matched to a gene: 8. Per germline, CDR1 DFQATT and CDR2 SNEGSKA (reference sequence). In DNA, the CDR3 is TGCAGTGCTAGACGCCCTGGGACAGGGGGACCTGAAGCTTTCTTT. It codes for CSARRPGTGGPEAFF.

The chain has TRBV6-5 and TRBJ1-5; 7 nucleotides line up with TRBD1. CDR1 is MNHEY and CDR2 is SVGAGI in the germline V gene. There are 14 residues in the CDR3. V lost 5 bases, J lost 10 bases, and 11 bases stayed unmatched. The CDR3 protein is CASSPGRGMGPQHF. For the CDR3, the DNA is TGTGCCAGCAGTCCCGGCAGGGGGATGGGTCCCCAGCATTTT.

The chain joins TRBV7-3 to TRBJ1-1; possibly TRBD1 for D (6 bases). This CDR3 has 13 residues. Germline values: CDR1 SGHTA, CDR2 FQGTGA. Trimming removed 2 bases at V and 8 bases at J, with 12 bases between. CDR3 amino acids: CASSLLVQGEAFF. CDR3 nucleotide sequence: TGTGCCAGCAGCTTACTTGTACAGGGAGAAGCTTTCTTT.

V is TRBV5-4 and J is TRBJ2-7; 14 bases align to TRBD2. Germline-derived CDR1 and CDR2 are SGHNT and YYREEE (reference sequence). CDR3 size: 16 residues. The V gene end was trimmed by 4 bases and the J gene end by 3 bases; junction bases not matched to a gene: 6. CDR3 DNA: TGTGCCAGCAGCCCCGGGACTAGCGGGGGATTCTACGAGCAGTACGTC. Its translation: CASSPGTSGGFYEQYV.

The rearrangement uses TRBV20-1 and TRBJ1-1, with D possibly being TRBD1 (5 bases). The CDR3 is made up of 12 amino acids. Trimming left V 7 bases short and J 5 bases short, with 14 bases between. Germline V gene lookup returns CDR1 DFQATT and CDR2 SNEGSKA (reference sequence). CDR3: CSGRGGATEAFF. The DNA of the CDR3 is TGCAGTGGTAGGGGAGGGGCAACTGAAGCTTTCTTT.

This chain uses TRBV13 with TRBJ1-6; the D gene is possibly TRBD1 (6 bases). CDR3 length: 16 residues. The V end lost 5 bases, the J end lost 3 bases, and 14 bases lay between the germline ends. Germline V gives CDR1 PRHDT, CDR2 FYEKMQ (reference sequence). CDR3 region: CASSNTGSYYNSPLHF. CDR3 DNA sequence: TGTGCCAGCAGCAATACAGGGTCATACTATAATTCACCCCTCCACTTT.

CDR3 sequence reads: CASSPLAGGTDTQYF. Here the CDR3 DNA reads TGTGCCAGCAGTCCCTTAGCGGGAGGCACAGATACGCAGTATTTT. The chain combines TRBV27 with TRBJ2-3; TRBD2 aligns across 9 bases. This CDR3 has 15 amino acids. The germline V gene encodes CDR1 MNHEY and CDR2 SMNVEV (reference sequence). The V segment lost 5 bases and the J segment 1 base; nucleotides outside the gene matches: 4.

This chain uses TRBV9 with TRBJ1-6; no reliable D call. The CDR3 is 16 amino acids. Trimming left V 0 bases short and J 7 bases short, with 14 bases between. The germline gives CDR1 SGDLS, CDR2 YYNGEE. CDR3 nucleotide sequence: TGTGCCAGCAGCGTAGAGCCCCAGGTGTTGAATTCACCCCTCCACTTT. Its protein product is CASSVEPQVLNSPLHF.

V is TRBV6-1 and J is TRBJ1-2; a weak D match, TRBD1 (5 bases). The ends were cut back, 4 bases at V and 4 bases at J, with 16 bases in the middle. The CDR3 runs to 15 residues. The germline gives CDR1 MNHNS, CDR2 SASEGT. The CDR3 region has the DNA TGTGCCAGCAGTGCCCCGGCAGGGCTCCCCTATGGCTACACCTTC. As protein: CASSAPAGLPYGYTF.

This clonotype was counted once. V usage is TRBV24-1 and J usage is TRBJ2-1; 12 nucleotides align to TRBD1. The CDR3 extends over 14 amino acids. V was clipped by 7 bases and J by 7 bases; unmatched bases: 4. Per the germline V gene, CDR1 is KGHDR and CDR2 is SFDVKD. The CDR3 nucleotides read TGTGCCACCAGGGGACAGGGGGCATCAAATGAGCAGTTCTTC. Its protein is CATRGQGASNEQFF.

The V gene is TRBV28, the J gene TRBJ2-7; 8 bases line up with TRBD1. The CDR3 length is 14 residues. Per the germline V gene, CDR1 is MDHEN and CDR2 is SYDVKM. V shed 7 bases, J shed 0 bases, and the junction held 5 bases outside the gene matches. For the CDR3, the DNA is TGTGCCAGCACCCCGGGACAGGCCTCCTACGAGCAGTACGTC. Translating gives CASTPGQASYEQYV.

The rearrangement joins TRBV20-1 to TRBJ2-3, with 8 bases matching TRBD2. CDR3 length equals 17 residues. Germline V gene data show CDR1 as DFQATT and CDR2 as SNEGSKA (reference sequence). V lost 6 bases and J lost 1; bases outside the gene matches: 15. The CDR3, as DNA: TGCAGTGCCCCTTACTTCTTAGCGGGGTACCGCACAGATACGCAGTATTTT. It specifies CSAPYFLAGYRTDTQYF.

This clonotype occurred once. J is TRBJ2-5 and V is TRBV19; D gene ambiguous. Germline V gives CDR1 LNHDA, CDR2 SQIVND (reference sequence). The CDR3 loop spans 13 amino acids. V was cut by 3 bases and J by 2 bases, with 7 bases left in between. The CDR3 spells CASSISGQETQYF. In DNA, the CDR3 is TGTGCCAGTAGTATCTCCGGTCAAGAGACCCAGTACTTC.

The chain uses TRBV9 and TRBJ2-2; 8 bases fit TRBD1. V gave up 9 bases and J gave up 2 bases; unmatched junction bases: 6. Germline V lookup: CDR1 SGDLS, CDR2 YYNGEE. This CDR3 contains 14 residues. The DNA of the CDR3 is TGTGCCACCAGGACAGGGTATAACACCGGGGAGCTGTTTTTT. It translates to CATRTGYNTGELFF.

As DNA, the CDR3 is TGTGCCAGCAGTTTAGAACAGGGCACCACTGAAGCTTTCTTT. Encoded protein: CASSLEQGTTEAFF. V gene TRBV27 combines with J gene TRBJ1-1; a weak D match, TRBD1 (6 bases). The CDR3 runs 14 residues. Trimming cost V 2 bases and J 4 bases, with 11 bases left between them. The germline V gene has CDR1 MNHEY and CDR2 SMNVEV (reference sequence).

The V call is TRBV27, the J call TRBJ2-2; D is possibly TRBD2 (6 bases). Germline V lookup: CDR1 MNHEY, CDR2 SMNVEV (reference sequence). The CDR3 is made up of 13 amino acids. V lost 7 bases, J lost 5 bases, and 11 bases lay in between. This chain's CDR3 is CASTPGDTGELFF. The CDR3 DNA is TGTGCCAGCACTCCGGGAGATACCGGGGAGCTGTTTTTT.

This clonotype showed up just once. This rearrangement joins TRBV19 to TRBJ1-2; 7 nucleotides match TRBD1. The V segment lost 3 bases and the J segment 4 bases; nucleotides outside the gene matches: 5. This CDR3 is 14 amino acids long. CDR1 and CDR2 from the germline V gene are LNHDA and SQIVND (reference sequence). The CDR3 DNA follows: TGTGCCAGTAGTATGACAGGGAAGGGCTATGGCTACACCTTC. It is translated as CASSMTGKGYGYTF.

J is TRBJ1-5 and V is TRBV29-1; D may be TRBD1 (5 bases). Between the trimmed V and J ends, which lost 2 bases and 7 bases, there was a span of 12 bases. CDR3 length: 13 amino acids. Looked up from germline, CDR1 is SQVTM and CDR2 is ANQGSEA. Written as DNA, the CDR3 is TGCAGCGTTGAATCTCAGCAGGGCCAGCCCCAGCATTTT. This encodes CSVESQQGQPQHF.

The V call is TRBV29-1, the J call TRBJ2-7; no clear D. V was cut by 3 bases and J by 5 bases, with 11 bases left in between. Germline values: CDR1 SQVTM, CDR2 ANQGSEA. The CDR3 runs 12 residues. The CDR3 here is CSVDSDPDEQYF. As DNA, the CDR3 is TGCAGCGTTGATTCGGACCCCGACGAGCAGTACTTC.

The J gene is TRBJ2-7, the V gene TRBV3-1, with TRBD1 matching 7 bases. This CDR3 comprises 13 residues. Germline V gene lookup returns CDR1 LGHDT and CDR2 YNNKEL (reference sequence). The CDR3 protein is CASTQRDSLEQYV. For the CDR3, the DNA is TGTGCCAGCACCCAAAGGGACAGCTTGGAGCAGTACGTC.

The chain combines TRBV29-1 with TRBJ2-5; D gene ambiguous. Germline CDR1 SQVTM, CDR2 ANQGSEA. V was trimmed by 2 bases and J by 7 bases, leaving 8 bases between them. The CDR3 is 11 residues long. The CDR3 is CSVERVGTQYF. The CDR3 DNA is TGCAGCGTTGAACGGGTCGGGACCCAGTACTTC.

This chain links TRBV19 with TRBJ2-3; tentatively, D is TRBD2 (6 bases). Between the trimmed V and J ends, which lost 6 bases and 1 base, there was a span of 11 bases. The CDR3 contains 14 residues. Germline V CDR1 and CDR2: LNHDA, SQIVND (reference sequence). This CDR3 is CASSNKRGTDTQYF. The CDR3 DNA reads TGTGCCAGTAGCAATAAGCGGGGCACAGATACGCAGTATTTT.

CDR3 sequence (DNA): TGTGCCAGCACCGCAGACAGGGGTGGGGGCTACACCTTC. Residues: CASTADRGGGYTF. The rearrangement joins TRBV6-6 to TRBJ1-2, with TRBD1 matching 8 bases. The trim removed 7 bases at V and 8 bases at J, leaving 9 bases unmatched. CDR3 length: 13 residues. Germline assignment: CDR1 MNHNY and CDR2 SVGAGI (reference sequence).

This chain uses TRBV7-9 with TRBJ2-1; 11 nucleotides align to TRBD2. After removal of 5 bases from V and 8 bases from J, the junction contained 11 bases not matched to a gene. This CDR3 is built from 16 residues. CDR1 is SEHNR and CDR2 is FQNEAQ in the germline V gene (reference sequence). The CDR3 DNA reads TGTGCCAGCAGCCAGAGACTAGCGGGATTTGGGGATGAGCAGTTCTTC. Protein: CASSQRLAGFGDEQFF. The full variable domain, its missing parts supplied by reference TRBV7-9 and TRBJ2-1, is DTGVSQNPRHKITKRGQNVTFRCDPISEHNRLYWYRQTLGQGPEFLTYFQNEAQLEKSRLLSDRFSAERPKGSFSTLEIQRTEQGDSAMYLCASSQRLAGFGDEQFFGPGTRLTVL.

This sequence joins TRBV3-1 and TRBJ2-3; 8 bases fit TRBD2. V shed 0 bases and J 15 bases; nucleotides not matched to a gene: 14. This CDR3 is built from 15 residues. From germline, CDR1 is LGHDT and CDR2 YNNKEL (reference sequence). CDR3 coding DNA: TGTGCCAGCAGCCAAGAAGGGAGCGGGAGACGTGGTTGTTATTTT. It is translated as CASSQEGSGRRGCYF.

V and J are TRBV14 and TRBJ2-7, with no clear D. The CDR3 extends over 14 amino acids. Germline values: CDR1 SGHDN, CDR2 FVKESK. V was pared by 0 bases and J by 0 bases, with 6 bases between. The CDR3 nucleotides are TGTGCCAGCAGCCAAGACACCGTCTCCTACGAGCAGTACTTC. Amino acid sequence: CASSQDTVSYEQYF.